This T cell receptor beta chain was recorded in a study of technical replicates of blood from a few donors. This clone is a singleton in its sample. Clones were read by immunoSEQ multiplex PCR, and TCRdb kept only the in-frame ones, dropping some. The sample shows about 75,000 clones, roughly 90% of them seen only once. The CDR3 contains 16 residues. Germline V gene lookup returns CDR1 SGHNT and CDR2 YENEEA. The V segment lost 3 bases and the J segment 5 bases; nucleotides outside the gene matches: 6. The sample taken for sequencing was T cells isolated from PBMCs. V is TRBV11-3 and J is TRBJ2-5, with 13 bases identical to TRBD2. This receptor was identified in a human donor in good health. CDR3 sequence (DNA): TGTGCCAGCAGCTTCACCGGACTAGCGGGAGAGGAGACCCAGTACTTC. Protein: CASSFTGLAGEETQYF.